This TCR beta chain stems from a study of shared clonotypes between healthy human individuals. Study-level background: The cohort comprised a couple of women and a few men. Their ages spanned 18 to 49 years. The study used three CD4 naive, three CD4 memory, two CD8 naive and one CD8 memory plate per donor. Study outcomes and limitations: In general, naive subsets displayed greater estimated richness than memory subsets did.

This clone was observed a handful of times. Its antigen is not identified. The CDR3 loop spans 16 amino acids. CDR1 and CDR2 (germline): LGHNA, YSLEER. Trimming pared 0 bases from V and 4 bases from J, leaving 16 bases between. In the original processing: Filtering differed for immunoSEQ, which gave only junction sequences without quality scores. The data were produced by immunoSEQ multiplex PCR, yet TCRdb's version contains in-frame clones alone and is incomplete. V, J and clone size derive from that table, while D and trimming were established from the DNA sequence. Of fewer than 400,000 clones listed, around 72% are singletons.

This chain uses TRBV4-3 with TRBJ2-7; D is possibly TRBD2 (7 bases). Material for sequencing was memory CD4+ T cells sorted from blood. Documented subset: CD45RA-negative fraction. This sequence originates from a man aged 25-45 years in good health. The CDR3 DNA follows: TGCGCCAGCAGCCAAGAATTGGGGGGGCGCGTTTACGAGCAGTACTTC. It translates to CASSQELGGRVYEQYF.